Reported below is one TCR beta chain. The antigen is undetermined. Approximately 510 nanograms of biopsy DNA per sample underwent TCRB immunosequencing. Some clones are missing from TCRdb's copy, which holds only in-frame ones; the method was immunoSEQ multiplex PCR. This sample yields about 4,900 clones, of which around 87% are seen a single time; over 5% belongs to the top ten. The data derive from a study of T cell repertoires in ileal Crohn's disease. Whole-study context: About half received postoperative treatment, about a dozen with thiopurines and 15 to 20 anti-TNF. Overall study findings and caveats: Compared with non-smokers, active smokers at surgery showed more clonal expansions. Compared with CD4 T cells, sorted CD8 cells carried more expanded clones.

V was trimmed by 0 bases and J by 0 bases, leaving 7 bases between them. The germline V gene encodes CDR1 SGHRS and CDR2 YFSETQ. The CDR3 consists of 15 residues. Sequencing was carried out using ileal tissue. The genes are TRBV5-1 and TRBJ2-1; D is possibly TRBD2 (6 bases). The TCR sequence derives from an adult with Crohn's disease. CDR3 sequence reads: CASSLAGSSYNEQFF. The CDR3 DNA is TGCGCCAGCAGCTTGGCCGGGAGCTCCTACAATGAGCAGTTCTTC. The whole variable domain, filled in from reference TRBV5-1 and TRBJ2-1, reads KAGVTQTPRYLIKTRGQQVTLSCSPISGHRSVSWYQQTPGQGLQFLFEYFSETQRNKGNFPGRFSGRQFSNSRSEMNVSTLELGDSALYLCASSLAGSSYNEQFFGPGTRLTVL.